This T cell receptor beta chain was found in a study of low-dose radiotherapy and immunotherapy resistance in tumors. For the study at large: Members of Cohort 1 were treated with 0.5 Gy per fraction every 2 weeks. The prescribed total PTV dose was 6.5 Gy. Over 26 weeks, cohort 2 got 1 Gy every two weeks, reaching 13 Gy.

V was trimmed by 4 bases and J by 4 bases, leaving 8 bases between them. The CDR3 is made up of 12 amino acids. CDR1 is SGHDN, CDR2 FVKESK, per germline. This clonotype has ten or more counts. cDNA synthesis used a TRAV/TRBV-specific primer set for both chains. Amplification, which lasted roughly 22 PCR cycles, used a constant-region primer and V-primer adapter to amplify TCRs. With in vitro transcription, the isolated mRNA was amplified. TCRdb used MiXCR to reprocess the reads, holding one entry per CDR3 protein. The data contain more than 90,000 distinct CDR3 sequences, more than 20% of them singletons. The sample's time point: after trial treatment. Treatment described: LDRT plus nivolumab, ipilimumab, low-dose cyclophosphamide and aspirin (RACIN trial). The therapy administered to donors comprised nivolumab, ipilimumab, aspirin, low-dose cyclophosphamide and low-dose radiotherapy.

This chain connects TRBV14 to TRBJ2-7; no definite D call. This clonotype was sampled from a male donor with prostate cancer. The sample in question was PBMCs, obtained after low-dose radiotherapy plus immunotherapy. CDR3 loop: CASSPESYEQYF. CDR3 nucleotide sequence: TGTGCCAGCAGCCCCGAGAGTTACGAGCAGTACTTC.